This entry features one T cell receptor beta chain sequence. Its antigen is unidentified. This specimen belongs to a study of cytomegalovirus exposure and HLA in healthy donors. Findings of the study overall: Roughly uniform depth of sequencing across donors was assumed in presence/absence analyses.

Both 60 Vbeta primers and 13 Jbeta primers went into the PCR. Clones were read by immunoSEQ multiplex PCR, and TCRdb kept only the in-frame ones, dropping some. The data contain 200,000 or so clones, over 60% of them singletons. Looked up from germline, CDR1 is SGHDT and CDR2 is YYEEEE. The CDR3 is 13 amino acids. Between the trimmed V and J ends, which lost 0 bases and 6 bases, there was a span of 9 bases. The receptor comes from a woman aged 25-40 years in good health and CMV-seropositive. The sequenced sample was PBMCs. The gene calls are TRBV5-6 and TRBJ1-2, with D unresolved. The CDR3 coding sequence is TGTGCCAGCAGCTTGGCATCCCCCAATGGCTACACCTTC. It encodes CASSLASPNGYTF.